Listed here are 11 T cell receptor beta chains from one sample, sequenced in a study of T cell responses to AZD1222 COVID-19 vaccine. Libraries were prepared by immunoSEQ multiplex PCR; TCRdb keeps only in-frame clonotypes and omits some of them. The sample lists some 120,000 clones, roughly 84% seen once, with about 9.7% in the top ten. Here the sequenced sample was peripheral blood, taken on day 0 of AZD1222 vaccination. These receptors came from an adult in good health.

This rearrangement joins TRBV19 to TRBJ1-2, with a tentative D call TRBD1 (6 bases). Deletions cut 5 bases from V and 6 bases from J, with 10 bases between. Per germline, CDR1 LNHDA and CDR2 SQIVND (reference sequence). CDR3 length: 12 residues. CDR3 sequence: CASSQYRDGYTF. In DNA, the CDR3 is TGTGCCAGTAGTCAGTACAGGGATGGCTACACCTTC.

The sample holds one count of this clone. The chain uses TRBV3-1 (or the pseudogene TRBV3-2) and TRBJ2-7, with D possibly TRBD2 on 6 matching bases. The germline V gene has CDR1 LGHDT and CDR2 YNNKEL (reference sequence). V was cut by 4 bases and J by 5 bases, with 21 bases left in between. The CDR3 runs 16 residues. In nucleotides, the CDR3 is TGTGCCAGCAGCCCCACCCTGGGAGGAGCGCCGGACGAGCAGTACTTC. It yields the protein CASSPTLGGAPDEQYF.

V is TRBV19 and J is TRBJ1-5; 7 bases align to TRBD1. V gave up 6 bases and J gave up 4 bases; unmatched junction bases: 9. The germline V gene encodes CDR1 LNHDA and CDR2 SQIVND (reference sequence). The CDR3 covers 15 residues. This CDR3 is CASSLRQGWNQPQHF. In DNA, the CDR3 is TGTGCCAGTAGCCTAAGACAGGGTTGGAATCAGCCCCAGCATTTT. Full variable domain (remainder filled in from reference TRBV19 and TRBJ1-5): DGGITQSPKYLFRKEGQNVTLSCEQNLNHDAMYWYRQDPGQGLRLIYYSQIVNDFQKGDIAEGYSVSREKKESFPLTVTSAQKNPTAFYLCASSLRQGWNQPQHFGDGTRLSIL.

The chain has TRBV7-2 and TRBJ1-1; no reliable D call. V lost 0 bases and J 2 bases, leaving 4 bases between the germline ends. This CDR3 has 13 residues. Germline V gene sequence: CDR1 SGHTA, CDR2 FQGNSA. CDR3 loop: CASSLAENTEAFF. DNA for the CDR3: TGTGCCAGCAGCTTAGCAGAAAACACTGAAGCTTTCTTT.

CDR3 bases: TGTGCCAGCAGTCTTGAGACTAGCAATCAGCCCCAGCATTTT. It encodes CASSLETSNQPQHF. V and J are TRBV6-6 and TRBJ1-5, with D unclear. In germline, CDR1 is MNHNY, CDR2 SVGAGI (reference sequence). Trimming cost V 5 bases and J 0 bases, with 8 bases left between them. The CDR3 contains 14 residues.

The genes are TRBV7-2 and TRBJ2-2; TRBD2 matches at 11 bases. Per germline, CDR1 SGHTA and CDR2 FQGNSA. The CDR3 loop spans 14 amino acids. V was clipped by 5 bases and J by 7 bases; unmatched bases: 3. The CDR3 coding sequence is TGTGCCAGCAGCCCCGGGACTAGCGGCGGGGAGCTGTTTTTT. This gives the protein CASSPGTSGGELFF.

This clone was picked up a small number of times. The CDR3 bases are TGTGCCAGCAGTATACAGGGTTATGGCTATGGCTACACCTTC. This codes for CASSIQGYGYGYTF. V usage is TRBV6-4 and J usage is TRBJ1-2; D is possibly TRBD1 (6 bases). The CDR3 contains 14 residues. The germline V gene has CDR1 MRHNA and CDR2 SNTAGT. V was trimmed by 5 bases and J by 4 bases, leaving 14 bases between them.

This chain links TRBV27 with TRBJ2-2, with D possibly being TRBD1 (5 bases). V lost 11 bases to trimming and J lost 6 bases, with 13 bases between them. This CDR3 contains 12 residues. From germline, CDR1 is MNHEY and CDR2 SMNVEV (reference sequence). CDR3 protein: CAAGIRAGELFF. CDR3 coding DNA: TGTGCCGCTGGTATCAGGGCCGGGGAGCTGTTTTTT.

This clone was seen a few times. The V call is TRBV7-9, the J call TRBJ2-7; 12 nucleotides match TRBD2. This CDR3 contains 17 residues. CDR1 SEHNR and CDR2 FQNEAQ come from the germline V gene (reference sequence). The V and J ends lost 3 bases and 6 bases, in that order; junction bases with no gene match: 12. The CDR3 coding sequence is TGTGCCAGCAGCTTGACTAGCGGGGGAGGCGGGCTCCTCGAGCAGTACTTC. Translating it yields CASSLTSGGGGLLEQYF. The full variable domain, its missing parts supplied by reference TRBV7-9 and TRBJ2-7, is DTGVSQNPRHKITKRGQNVTFRCDPISEHNRLYWYRQTLGQGPEFLTYFQNEAQLEKSRLLSDRFSAERPKGSFSTLEIQRTEQGDSAMYLCASSLTSGGGGLLEQYFGPGTRLTVT.

This chain connects TRBV24-1 to TRBJ1-2; the D is unclear. Trimming removed 2 bases at V and 1 base at J, with 16 bases between. The CDR3 length is 17 residues. The germline V gene has CDR1 KGHDR and CDR2 SFDVKD. The DNA of the CDR3 is TGTGCCACCAGTGATTCAGCGATTTCCTCTCTTAACTATGGCTACACCTTC. Its protein is CATSDSAISSLNYGYTF.

This clone was seen more than once but under ten times. The CDR3 DNA is TGCAGCGTTGAAAACCGTTTAGGTACCAATGAGCAGTTCTTC. It codes for CSVENRLGTNEQFF. The rearrangement uses TRBV29-1 and TRBJ2-1; D is ambiguous. The CDR3 has 14 amino acids. Germline V CDR1 and CDR2: SQVTM, ANQGSEA. Between the trimmed V and J ends, which lost 2 bases and 6 bases, there was a span of 14 bases.